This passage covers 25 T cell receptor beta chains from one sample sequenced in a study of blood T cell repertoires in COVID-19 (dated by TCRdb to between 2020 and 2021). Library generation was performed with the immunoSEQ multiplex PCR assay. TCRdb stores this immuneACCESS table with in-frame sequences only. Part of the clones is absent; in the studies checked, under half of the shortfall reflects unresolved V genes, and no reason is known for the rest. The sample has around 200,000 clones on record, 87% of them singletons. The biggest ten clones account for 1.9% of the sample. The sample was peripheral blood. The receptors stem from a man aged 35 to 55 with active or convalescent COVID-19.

CDR3 amino acids: CASSSGESYEQYF. The CDR3 coding sequence is TGTGCCAGCAGTTCAGGGGAGTCCTACGAGCAGTACTTC. The V call is TRBV27, the J call TRBJ2-7; possible D gene TRBD1, 6 bases. Germline-derived CDR1 and CDR2 are MNHEY and SMNVEV (reference sequence). This CDR3 has 13 amino acids. V lost 4 bases, J lost 1 base, and 8 bases lay in between.

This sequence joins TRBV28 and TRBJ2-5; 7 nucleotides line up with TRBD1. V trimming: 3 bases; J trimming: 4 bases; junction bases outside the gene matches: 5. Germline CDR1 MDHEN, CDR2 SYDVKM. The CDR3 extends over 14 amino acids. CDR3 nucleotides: TGTGCCAGCAGTTTCGACAGGGTTAGAGAGACCCAGTACTTC. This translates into CASSFDRVRETQYF.

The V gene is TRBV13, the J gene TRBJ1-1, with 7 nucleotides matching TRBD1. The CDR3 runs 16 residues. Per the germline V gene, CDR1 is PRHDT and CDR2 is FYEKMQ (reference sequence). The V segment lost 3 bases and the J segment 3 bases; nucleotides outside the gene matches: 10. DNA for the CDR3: TGTGCCAGCAGCTTGGGGACAGAAGGCCTAGACACTGAAGCTTTCTTT. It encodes CASSLGTEGLDTEAFF.

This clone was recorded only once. Here the CDR3 reads CASGLGSSGINEQFF. As DNA, the CDR3 is TGTGCTAGTGGTTTGGGTTCTAGCGGGATCAATGAGCAGTTCTTC. V is TRBV12-5 and J is TRBJ2-1, with 9 bases fitting TRBD2. V shed 1 base and J 6 bases; nucleotides not matched to a gene: 4. Germline lookup yields CDR1 LGHNT and CDR2 FRNRAP. The CDR3 is 15 amino acids. Based on the CDR3 plus reference TRBV12-5 and TRBJ2-1, the full variable domain is DARVTQTPRHKVTEMGQEVTMRCQPILGHNTVFWYRQTMMQGLELLAYFRNRAPLDDSGMPKDRFSAEMPDATLATLKIQPSEPRDSAVYFCASGLGSSGINEQFFGPGTRLTVL.

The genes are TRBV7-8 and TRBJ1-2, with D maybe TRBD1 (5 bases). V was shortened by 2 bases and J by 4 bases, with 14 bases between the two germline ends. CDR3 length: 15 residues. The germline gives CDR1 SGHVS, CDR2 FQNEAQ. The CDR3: CASSLFRGVSYGYTF. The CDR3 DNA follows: TGTGCCAGCAGCTTATTTCGGGGGGTGAGCTATGGCTACACCTTC.

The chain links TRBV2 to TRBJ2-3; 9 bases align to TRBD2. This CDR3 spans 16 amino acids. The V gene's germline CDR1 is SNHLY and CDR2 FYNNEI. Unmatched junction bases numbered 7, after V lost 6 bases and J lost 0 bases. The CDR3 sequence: CASRPAGGWSTDTQYF. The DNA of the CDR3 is TGTGCCAGCAGGCCAGCGGGAGGCTGGAGCACAGATACGCAGTATTTT.

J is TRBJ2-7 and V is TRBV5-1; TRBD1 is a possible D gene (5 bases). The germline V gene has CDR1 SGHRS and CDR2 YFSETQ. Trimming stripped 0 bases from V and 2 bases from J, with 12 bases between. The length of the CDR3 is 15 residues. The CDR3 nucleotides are TGCGCCAGCAGCTTGGGTCAGGGCCTAGCCTACGAGCAGTACTTC. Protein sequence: CASSLGQGLAYEQYF.

This CDR3 reads CASRIHPRRFSYNEQFF. The CDR3 bases are TGTGCCAGCAGAATCCATCCTCGGCGGTTCTCCTACAATGAGCAGTTCTTC. The chain links TRBV27 to TRBJ2-1; D call uncertain. Germline CDR1 and CDR2: MNHEY and SMNVEV (reference sequence). This CDR3 region has 17 residues. Trimming removed 6 bases from V and 0 bases from J, with 18 bases in between.

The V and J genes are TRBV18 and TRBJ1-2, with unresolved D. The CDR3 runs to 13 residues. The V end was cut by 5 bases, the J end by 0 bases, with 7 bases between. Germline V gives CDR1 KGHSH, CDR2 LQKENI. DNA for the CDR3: TGTGCCAGCTCAGAGACAACTAACTATGGCTACACCTTC. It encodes CASSETTNYGYTF.

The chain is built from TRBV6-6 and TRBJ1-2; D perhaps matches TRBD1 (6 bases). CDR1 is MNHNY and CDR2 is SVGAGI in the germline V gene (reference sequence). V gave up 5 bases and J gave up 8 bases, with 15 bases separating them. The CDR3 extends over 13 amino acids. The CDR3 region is CASSTPDSRGYTF. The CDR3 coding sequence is TGTGCCAGCAGTACCCCGGACAGTCGGGGCTACACCTTC.

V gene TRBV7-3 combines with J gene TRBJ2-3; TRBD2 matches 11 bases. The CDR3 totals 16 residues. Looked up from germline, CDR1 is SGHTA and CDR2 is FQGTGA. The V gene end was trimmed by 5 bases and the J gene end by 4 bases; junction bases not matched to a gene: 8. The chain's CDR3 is CASSPTSGSRADTQYF. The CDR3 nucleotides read TGTGCCAGCAGCCCAACTAGCGGGAGCCGAGCAGATACGCAGTATTTT.

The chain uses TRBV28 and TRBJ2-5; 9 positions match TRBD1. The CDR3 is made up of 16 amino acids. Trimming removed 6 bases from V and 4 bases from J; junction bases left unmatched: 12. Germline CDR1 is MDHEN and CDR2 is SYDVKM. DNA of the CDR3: TGTGCCAGCAGCGAAGCCGTGGGACAGGGTAGAGAGACCCAGTACTTC. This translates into CASSEAVGQGRETQYF.

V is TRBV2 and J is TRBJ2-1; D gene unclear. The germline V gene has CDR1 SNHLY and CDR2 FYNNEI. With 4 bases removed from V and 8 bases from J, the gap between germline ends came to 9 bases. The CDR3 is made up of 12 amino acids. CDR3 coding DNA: TGTGCCAGCAGTGCGGCTGGGCATGAGCAGTTCTTC. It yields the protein CASSAAGHEQFF.

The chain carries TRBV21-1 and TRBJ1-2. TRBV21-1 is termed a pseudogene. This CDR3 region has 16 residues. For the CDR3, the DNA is TGTGCCAGCAGCCCCGGAATTGAGGGAATTAACTATGGCTACACCTTC. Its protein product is CASSPGIEGINYGYTF.

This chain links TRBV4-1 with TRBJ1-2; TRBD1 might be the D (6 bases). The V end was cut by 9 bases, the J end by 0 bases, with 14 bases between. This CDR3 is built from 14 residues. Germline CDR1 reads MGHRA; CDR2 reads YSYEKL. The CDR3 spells CASRQVGANYGYTF. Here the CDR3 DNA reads TGCGCCAGTCGACAGGTTGGGGCTAACTATGGCTACACCTTC.

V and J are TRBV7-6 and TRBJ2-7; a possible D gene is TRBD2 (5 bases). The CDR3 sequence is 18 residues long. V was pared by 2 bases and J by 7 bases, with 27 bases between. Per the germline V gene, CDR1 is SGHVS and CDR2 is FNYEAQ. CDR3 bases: TGTGCCAGCAGCTTATTGCTGGTTGAGGGCAGCACGTCGGTGGAGCAGTACTTC. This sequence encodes CASSLLLVEGSTSVEQYF.

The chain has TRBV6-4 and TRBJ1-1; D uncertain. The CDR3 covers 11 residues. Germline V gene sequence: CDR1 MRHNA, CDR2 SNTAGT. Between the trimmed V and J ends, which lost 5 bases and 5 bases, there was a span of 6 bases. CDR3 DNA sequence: TGTGCCAGCAGTTCCGGGACTGAAGCTTTCTTT. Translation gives CASSSGTEAFF.

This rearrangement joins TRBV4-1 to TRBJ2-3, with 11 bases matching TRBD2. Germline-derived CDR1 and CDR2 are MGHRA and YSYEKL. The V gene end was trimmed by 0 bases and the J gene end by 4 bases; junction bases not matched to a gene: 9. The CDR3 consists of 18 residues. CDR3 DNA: TGCGCCAGCAGCCAAGATTTTGCCCTAGCGGGGGGTGCAGATACGCAGTATTTT. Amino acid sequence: CASSQDFALAGGADTQYF.

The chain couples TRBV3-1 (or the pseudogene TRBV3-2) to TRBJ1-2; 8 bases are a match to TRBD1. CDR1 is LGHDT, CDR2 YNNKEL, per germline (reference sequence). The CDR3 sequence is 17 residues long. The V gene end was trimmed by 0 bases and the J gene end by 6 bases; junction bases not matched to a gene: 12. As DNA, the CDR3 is TGTGCCAGCAGCCAAGAGGGCCTTGGACAGGGAGGGAATGGCTACACCTTC. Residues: CASSQEGLGQGGNGYTF.

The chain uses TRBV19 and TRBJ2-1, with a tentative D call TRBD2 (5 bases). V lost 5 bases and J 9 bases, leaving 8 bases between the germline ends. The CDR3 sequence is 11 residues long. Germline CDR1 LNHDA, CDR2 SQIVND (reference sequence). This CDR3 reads CASSLGGEQFF. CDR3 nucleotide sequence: TGTGCCAGTAGTCTCGGAGGTGAGCAGTTCTTC.

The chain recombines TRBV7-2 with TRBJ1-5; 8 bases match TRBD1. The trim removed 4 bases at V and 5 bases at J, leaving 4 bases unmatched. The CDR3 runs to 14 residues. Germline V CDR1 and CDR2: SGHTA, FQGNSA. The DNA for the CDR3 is TGTGCCAGCAGCTCCGACAGGGGTTATCAGCCCCAGCATTTT. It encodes CASSSDRGYQPQHF.

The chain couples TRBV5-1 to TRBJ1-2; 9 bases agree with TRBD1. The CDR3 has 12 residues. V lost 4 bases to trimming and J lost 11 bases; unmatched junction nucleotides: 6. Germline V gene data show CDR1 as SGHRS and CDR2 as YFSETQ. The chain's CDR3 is CASSLSGTGYTF. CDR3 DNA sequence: TGCGCCAGCAGCCTGTCCGGGACAGGGTACACCTTC.

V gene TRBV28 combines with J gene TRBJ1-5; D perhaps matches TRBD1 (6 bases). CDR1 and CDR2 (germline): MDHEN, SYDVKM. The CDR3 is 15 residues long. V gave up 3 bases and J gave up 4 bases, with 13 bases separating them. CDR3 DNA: TGTGCCAGCAGTTTCCCGGGAGGGGGAAATCAGCCCCAGCATTTT. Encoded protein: CASSFPGGGNQPQHF. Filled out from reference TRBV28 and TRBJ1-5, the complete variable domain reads DVKVTQSSRYLVKRTGEKVFLECVQDMDHENMFWYRQDPGLGLRLIYFSYDVKMKEKGDIPEGYSVSREKKERFSLILESASTNQTSMYLCASSFPGGGNQPQHFGDGTRLSIL.

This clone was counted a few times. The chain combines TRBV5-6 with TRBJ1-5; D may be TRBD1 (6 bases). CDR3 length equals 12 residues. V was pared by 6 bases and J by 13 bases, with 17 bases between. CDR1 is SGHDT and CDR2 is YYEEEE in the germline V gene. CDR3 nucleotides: TGTGCCAGCACCACCCGAGGGACACCACAGCATTTT. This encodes CASTTRGTPQHF.

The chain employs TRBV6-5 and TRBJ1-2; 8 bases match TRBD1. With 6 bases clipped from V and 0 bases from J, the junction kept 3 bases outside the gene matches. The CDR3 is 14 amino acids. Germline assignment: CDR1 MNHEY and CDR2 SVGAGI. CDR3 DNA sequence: TGTGCCAGCAGCTCGACAGGGGCTAACTATGGCTACACCTTC. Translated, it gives CASSSTGANYGYTF.